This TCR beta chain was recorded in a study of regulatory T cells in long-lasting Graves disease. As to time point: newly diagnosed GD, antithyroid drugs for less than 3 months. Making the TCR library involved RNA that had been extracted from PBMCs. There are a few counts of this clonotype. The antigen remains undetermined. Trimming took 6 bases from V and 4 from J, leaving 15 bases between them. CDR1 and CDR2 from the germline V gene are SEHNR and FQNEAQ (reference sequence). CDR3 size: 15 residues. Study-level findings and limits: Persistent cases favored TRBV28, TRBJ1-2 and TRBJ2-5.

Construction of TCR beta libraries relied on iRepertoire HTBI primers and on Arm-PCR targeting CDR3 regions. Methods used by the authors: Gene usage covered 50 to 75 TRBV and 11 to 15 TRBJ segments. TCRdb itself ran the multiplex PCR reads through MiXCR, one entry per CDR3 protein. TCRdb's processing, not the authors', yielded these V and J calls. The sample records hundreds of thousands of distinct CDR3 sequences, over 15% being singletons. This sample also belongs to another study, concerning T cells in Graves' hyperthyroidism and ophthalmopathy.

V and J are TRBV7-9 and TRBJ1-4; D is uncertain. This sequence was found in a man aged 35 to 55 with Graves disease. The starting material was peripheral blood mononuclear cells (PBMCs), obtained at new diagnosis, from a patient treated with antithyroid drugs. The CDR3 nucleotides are TGTGCCAGCAGGCCCGTAAGGCAGGTTAATGAAAAACTGTTTTTT. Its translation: CASRPVRQVNEKLFF.